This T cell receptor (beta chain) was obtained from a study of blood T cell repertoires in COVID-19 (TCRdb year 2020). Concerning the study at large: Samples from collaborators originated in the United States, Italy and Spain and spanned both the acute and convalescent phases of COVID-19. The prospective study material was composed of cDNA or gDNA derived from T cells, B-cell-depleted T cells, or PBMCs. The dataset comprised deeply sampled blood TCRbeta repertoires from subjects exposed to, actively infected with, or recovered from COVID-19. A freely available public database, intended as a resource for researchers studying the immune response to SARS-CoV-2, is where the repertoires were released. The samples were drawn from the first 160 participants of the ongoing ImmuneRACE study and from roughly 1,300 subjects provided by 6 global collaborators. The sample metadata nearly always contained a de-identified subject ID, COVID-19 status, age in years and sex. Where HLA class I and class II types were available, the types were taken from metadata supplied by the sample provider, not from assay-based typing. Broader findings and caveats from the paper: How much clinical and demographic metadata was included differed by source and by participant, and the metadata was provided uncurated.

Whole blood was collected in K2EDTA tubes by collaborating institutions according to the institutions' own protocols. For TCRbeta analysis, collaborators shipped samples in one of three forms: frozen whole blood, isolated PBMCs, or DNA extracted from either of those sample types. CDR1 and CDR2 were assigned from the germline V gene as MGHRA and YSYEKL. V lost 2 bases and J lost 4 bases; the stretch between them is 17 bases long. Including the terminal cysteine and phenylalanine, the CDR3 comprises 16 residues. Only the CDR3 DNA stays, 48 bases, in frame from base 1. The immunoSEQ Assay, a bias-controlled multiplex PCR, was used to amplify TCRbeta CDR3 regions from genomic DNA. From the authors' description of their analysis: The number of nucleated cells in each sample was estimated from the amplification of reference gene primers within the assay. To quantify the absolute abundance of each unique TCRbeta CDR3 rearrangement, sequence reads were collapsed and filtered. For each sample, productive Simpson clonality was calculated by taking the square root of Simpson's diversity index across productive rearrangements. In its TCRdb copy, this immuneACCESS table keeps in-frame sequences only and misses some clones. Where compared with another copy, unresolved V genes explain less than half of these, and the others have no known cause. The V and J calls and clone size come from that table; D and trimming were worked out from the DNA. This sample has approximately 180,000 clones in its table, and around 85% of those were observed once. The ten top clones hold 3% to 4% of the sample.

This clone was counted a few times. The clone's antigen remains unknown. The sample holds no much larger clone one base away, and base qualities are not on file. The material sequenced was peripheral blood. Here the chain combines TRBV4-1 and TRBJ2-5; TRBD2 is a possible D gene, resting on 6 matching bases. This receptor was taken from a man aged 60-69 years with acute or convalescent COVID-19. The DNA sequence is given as TGCGCCAGCAGCCAATACGATCGGGCGGGGAGAGAGACCCAGTACTTC. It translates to CASSQYDRAGRETQYF.